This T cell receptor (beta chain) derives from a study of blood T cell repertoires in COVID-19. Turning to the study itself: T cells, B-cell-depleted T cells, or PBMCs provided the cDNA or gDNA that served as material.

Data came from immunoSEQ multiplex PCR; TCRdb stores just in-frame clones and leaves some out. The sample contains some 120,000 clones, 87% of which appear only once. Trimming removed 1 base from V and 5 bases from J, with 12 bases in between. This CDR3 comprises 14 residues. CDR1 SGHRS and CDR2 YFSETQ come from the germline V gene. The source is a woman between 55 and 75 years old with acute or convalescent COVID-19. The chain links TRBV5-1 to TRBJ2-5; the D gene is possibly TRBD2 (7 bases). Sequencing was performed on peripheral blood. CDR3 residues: CASSLTGGAETQYF. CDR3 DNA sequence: TGCGCCAGCAGCTTGACGGGGGGCGCGGAGACCCAGTACTTC.